The following is a TCR beta chain sequence with its context. Its target is not known. Each TCR beta library was made by quantitative 5'-RACE that incorporated molecular barcodes. TCRdb passed the 5' RACE reads through MiXCR, listing each CDR3 protein once. The data contain about 450,000 distinct CDR3 sequences, about 25% of them seen just once; the ten biggest clones take up about 0.89%. The sample belongs to a study of CD8 T cells in ankylosing spondylitis. Study-level results: Roughly 8 highly homologous variants made up a TCR beta motif, and this motif appeared characteristic of ankylosing spondylitis blood. It was reported that disease-linked clones were significantly enriched in matched ankylosing spondylitis synovial fluid.

Deletions cut 2 bases from V and 4 bases from J, with 7 bases between. Germline CDR1 reads SGHTA; CDR2 reads FQGNSA. CDR3 size: 13 residues. Sequenced input: blood, either unsorted or a sorted T cell fraction (not recorded which). The V gene is TRBV7-2, the J gene TRBJ2-3, with D possibly matching TRBD2 (5 bases). The origin of this receptor is a male donor with ankylosing spondylitis. CDR3 in amino acids: CASSLLASDTQYF. CDR3 in DNA: TGTGCCAGCAGCTTACTAGCTTCAGATACGCAGTATTTT.